Included here is one T cell receptor (beta chain) sequence, with context. Its antigen is unidentified. Primers included in the PCR were 60 Vbeta and 13 Jbeta primers. The repertoire was sequenced with immunoSEQ multiplex PCR; TCRdb's copy has only in-frame clones and lacks some. The table lists 130,000 to 150,000 clones, approximately 74% of them singletons. This record belongs to a study of cytomegalovirus exposure and HLA in healthy donors. About the research overall: Among around 400 genotyped donors, about 83% fell in the Caucasian-associated ancestry cluster. Study conclusions and caveats: In a later analysis, parvovirus B19, influenza, CMV and Epstein-Barr virus appeared linked to several top co-occurrence clusters.

Though nominally healthy at sampling, donors likely had unrecorded immune exposures. CDR1 and CDR2 from the germline V gene are SGHVS and FNYEAQ. Trimming left V 1 base short and J 6 bases short, with 11 bases between. CDR3 length: 14 amino acids. V gene TRBV7-6 combines with J gene TRBJ2-3, with D possibly TRBD2 on 6 matching bases. The receptor's source is a man aged 18 to 29 in good health and CMV-seropositive. Sample: PBMCs. The DNA of the CDR3 is TGTGCCAGCAGCTTAGTGGAGGGCCCTGATACGCAGTATTTT. Its translation: CASSLVEGPDTQYF.